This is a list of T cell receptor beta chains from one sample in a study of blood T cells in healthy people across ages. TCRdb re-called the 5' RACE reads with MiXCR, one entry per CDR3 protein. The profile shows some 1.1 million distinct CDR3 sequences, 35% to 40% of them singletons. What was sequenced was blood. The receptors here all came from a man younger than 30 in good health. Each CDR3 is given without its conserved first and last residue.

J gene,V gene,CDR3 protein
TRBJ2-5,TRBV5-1,ASSYKTSGTGGYNEQY
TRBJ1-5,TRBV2,ASKVGTDSNQPQH
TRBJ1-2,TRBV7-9,ASSRGTGVGMVAT
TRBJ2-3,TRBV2,ASSEVPGQGASSTDTQY
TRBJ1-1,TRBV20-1,SARDPGQGGSEAF
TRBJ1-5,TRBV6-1,ASSERMRGRGQPQH
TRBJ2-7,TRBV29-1,SAWDREYEQY
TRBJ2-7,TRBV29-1,SVEGGQGAHNEQY
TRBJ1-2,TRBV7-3,ASSVQSGTSYGYT
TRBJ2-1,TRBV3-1,ASSQRTSGGASYKNEQF
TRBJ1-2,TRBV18,ASSPPKNTGTAWNYGYT
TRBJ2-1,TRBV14,ASSPCVPYGTNGWNEQF
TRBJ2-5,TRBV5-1,ASSLNIGNEQY
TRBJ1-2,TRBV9,ASSVEGHYGYT
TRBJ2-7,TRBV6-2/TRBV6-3,ASTLLAGDSYEQY
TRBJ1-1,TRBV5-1,ASSLMGGGGNTEAF
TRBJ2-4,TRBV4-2,ASSYGGLENIQY
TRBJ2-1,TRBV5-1,ASSWRGTYNERF
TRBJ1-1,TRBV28,ASSFYMGGTEAF
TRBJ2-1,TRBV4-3,ASSLRLARLDEQF
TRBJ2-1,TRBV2,ASRPLLRSDEQF
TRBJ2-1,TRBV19,ASSIGTKQF
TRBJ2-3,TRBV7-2,ASSTRQGPDTQY
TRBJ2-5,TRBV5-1,ASSLDSGGFNEQY
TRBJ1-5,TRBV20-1,SAGHRGSNHPQH
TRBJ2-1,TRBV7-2,ASRAGFSAETQF
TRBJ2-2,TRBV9,ASSEQGDTGELF
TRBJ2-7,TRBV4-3,ASSQDANQRYEQY
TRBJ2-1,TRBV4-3,ASSQDLDASSYNEQF
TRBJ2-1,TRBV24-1,ATPIGLVRGLRYNEQF
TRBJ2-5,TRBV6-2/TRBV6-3,ASSAGYWEQY
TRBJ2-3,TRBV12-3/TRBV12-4,ASSSTAGRGTDTQY
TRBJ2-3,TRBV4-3,ASSQDLRGRGDTQY
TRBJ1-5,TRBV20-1,SARIWSSRNQPQH
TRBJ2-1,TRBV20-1,SARDAGLGNEQF
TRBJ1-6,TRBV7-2,ASSSTGTVLSPLH
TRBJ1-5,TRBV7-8,ASSVEQPQPQH
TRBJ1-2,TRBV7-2,ASSLGTAGAWGYT
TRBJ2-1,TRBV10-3,AISEELMETQF
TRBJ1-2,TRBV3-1,ASSRTAYGYT
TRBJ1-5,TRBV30,AWSFWGQPQH
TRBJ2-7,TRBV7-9,ASSSTPGQAPYEQY
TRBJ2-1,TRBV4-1,ASSFQSYNEQF
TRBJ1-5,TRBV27,ASSLSNPEDQPQH
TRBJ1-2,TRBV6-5,ASSSDGYYGYT
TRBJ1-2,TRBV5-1,ASSLEVRANYGFT
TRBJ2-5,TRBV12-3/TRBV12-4,ASNSDRYQETQY
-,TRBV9,ASSVSPYQETQF